This is a list of T cell receptor beta chains from one sample in a study of regulatory T cells in long-lasting Graves disease. TCRdb called the multiplex PCR reads again in MiXCR, with one record for every CDR3 protein. The sample gives roughly 400,000 distinct CDR3 sequences, about 21% of which show up once; approximately 14% is in the top ten. Sample: peripheral blood mononuclear cells (PBMCs), taken when the disease was refractory, from a patient treated with antithyroid drugs. All receptors derive from a female donor with Graves disease. The CDR3 runs from the conserved cysteine through the conserved F or W. The listing skips clone size in some rows; elsewhere it reads once, few, many or a size class.

V: TRBV20-1; J: TRBJ1-1; size: NA; CDR3: CSARSYGGNTEAFF
V: TRBV5-1; J: TRBJ2-3; size: NA; CDR3: CASSLAEEDTQYF
V: TRBV28; J: TRBJ2-6; size: many; CDR3: CASNPINPSSGSTAGANVLTF
V: TRBV6-1; J: TRBJ2-7; size: many; CDR3: CASSDSGYSEQYF
V: TRBV29-1; J: TRBJ2-2; size: NA; CDR3: CSVQSGRVNTGELFF
V: TRBV24-1; J: TRBJ2-5; size: many; CDR3: CATSGGGKETQYF
V: TRBV6-2/TRBV6-3; J: TRBJ1-5; size: NA; CDR3: CASSTRGQGGSNQPQHF
V: TRBV15; J: TRBJ1-1; size: many; CDR3: CATTDRNTEAFF
V: TRBV20-1; J: TRBJ1-5; size: many; CDR3: CSARGTESQPQHF
V: TRBV5-1; J: TRBJ1-1; size: NA; CDR3: CASSYTGTGLSEAFF
V: TRBV28; J: TRBJ2-3; size: few; CDR3: CATRDFTDTQYF
V: TRBV20-1; J: TRBJ2-7; size: NA; CDR3: CSVRSGSSYEQYF
V: TRBV7-2; J: TRBJ2-2; size: many; CDR3: CASTPSGSGELFF
V: TRBV7-3; J: TRBJ2-2; size: NA; CDR3: CATAPGLTPNTGELFF